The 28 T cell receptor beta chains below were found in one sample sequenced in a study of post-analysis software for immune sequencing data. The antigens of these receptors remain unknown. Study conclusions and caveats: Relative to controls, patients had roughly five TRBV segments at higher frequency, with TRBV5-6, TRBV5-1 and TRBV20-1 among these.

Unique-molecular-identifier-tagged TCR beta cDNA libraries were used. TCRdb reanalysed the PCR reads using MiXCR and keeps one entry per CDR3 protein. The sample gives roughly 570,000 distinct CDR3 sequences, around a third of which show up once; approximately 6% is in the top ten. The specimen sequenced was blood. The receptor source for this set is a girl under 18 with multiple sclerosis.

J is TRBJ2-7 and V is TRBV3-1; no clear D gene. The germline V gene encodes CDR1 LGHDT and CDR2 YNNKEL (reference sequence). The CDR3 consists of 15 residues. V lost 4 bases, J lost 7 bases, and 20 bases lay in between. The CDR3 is CASSRSGPAWDEQYF. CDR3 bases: TGTGCCAGCAGCCGAAGTGGACCAGCCTGGGATGAGCAGTACTTC.

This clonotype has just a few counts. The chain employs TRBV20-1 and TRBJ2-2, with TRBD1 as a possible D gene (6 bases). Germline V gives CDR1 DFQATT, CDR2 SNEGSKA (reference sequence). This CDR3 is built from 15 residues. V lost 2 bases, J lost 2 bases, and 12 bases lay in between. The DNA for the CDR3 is TGCAGTGCTAGACCGGACAGTTTTAACACCGGGGAGCTGTTTTTT. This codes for CSARPDSFNTGELFF.

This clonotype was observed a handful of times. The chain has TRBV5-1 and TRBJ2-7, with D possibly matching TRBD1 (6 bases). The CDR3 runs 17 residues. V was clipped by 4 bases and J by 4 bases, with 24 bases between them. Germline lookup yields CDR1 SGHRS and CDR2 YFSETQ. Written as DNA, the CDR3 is TGCGCCAGCAGCCAGTCAAAGACAGGCACCGGGATGTACGAGCAGTACTTC. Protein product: CASSQSKTGTGMYEQYF.

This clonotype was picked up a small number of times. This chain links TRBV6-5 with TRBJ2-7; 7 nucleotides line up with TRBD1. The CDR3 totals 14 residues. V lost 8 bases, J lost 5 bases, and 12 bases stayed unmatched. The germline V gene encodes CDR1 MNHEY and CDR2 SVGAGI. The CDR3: CASGSRGRGHEQYF. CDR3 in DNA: TGTGCCAGCGGGTCGAGGGGGCGAGGACACGAGCAGTACTTC.

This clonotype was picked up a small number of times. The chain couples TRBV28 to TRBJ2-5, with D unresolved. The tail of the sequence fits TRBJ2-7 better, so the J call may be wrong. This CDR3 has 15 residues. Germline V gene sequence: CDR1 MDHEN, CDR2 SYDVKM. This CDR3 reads CASSFASAPAYEQYF. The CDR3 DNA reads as TGTGCCAGCAGTTTCGCGTCGGCGCCGGCCTACGAGCAGTACTTC.

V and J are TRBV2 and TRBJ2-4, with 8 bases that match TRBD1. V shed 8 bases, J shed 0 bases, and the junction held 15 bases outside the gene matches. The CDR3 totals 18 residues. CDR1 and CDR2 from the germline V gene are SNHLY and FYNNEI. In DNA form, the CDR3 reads TGTGCCAGCCTTAAGACAGGGGACCTCCGGATAGCCAAAAACATTCAGTACTTC. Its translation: CASLKTGDLRIAKNIQYF. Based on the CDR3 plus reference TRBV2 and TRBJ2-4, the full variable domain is EPEVTQTPSHQVTQMGQEVILRCVPISNHLYFYWYRQILGQKVEFLVSFYNNEISEKSEIFDDQFSVERPDGSNFTLKIRSTKLEDSAMYFCASLKTGDLRIAKNIQYFGAGTRLSVL.

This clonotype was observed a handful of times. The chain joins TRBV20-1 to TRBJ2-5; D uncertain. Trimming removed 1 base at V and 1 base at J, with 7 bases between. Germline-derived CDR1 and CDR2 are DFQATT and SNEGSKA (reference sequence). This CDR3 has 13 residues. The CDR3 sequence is CSARGGSQETQYF. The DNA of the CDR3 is TGCAGTGCTAGAGGCGGCAGCCAAGAGACCCAGTACTTC.

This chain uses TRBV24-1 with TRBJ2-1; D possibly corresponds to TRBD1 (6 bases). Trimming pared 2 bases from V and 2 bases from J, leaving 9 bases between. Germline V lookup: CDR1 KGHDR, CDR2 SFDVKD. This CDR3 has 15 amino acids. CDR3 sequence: CATSDSGQPYNEQFF. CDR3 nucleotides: TGTGCCACCAGTGATTCGGGACAACCCTACAATGAGCAGTTCTTC.

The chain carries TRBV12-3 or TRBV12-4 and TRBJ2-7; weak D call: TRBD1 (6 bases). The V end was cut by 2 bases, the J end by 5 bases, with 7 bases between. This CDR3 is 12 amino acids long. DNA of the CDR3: TGTGCCAGCAGTTTACACAGGGACGAGCAGTACTTC. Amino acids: CASSLHRDEQYF.

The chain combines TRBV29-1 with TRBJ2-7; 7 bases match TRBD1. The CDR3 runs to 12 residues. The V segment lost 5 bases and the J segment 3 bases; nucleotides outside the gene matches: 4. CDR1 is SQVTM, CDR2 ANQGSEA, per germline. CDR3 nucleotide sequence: TGCAGCGTTAGGGACAGCCGCTACGAGCAGTACTTC. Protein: CSVRDSRYEQYF.

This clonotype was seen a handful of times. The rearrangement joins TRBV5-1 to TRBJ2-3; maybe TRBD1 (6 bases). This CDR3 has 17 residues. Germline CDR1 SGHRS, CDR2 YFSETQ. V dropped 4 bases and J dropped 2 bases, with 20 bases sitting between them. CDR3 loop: CASSAGTTSLNTDTQYF. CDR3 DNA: TGCGCCAGCAGCGCCGGGACAACGAGTTTAAACACAGATACGCAGTATTTT.

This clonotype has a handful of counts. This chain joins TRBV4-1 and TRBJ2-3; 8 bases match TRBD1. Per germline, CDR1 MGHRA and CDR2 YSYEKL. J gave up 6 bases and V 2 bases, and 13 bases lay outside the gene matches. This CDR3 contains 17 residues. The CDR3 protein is CASSQISLTGELDTQYF. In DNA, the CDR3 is TGCGCCAGCAGCCAAATCAGCTTGACAGGGGAGTTGGATACGCAGTATTTT.

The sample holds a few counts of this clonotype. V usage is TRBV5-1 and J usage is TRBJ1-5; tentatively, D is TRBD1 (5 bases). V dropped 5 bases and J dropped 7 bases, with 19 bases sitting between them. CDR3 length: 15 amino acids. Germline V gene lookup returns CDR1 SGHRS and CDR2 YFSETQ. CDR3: CASSPEGQGGQPQHF. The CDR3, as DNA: TGCGCCAGCAGTCCGGAGGGGCAGGGCGGGCAGCCCCAGCATTTT.

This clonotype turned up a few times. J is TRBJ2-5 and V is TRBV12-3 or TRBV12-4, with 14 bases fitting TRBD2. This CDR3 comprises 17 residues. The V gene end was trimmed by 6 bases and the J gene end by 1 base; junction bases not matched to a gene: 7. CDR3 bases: TGTGCCAGCAGCCCCTATGGACTAGCGGGGGGCCAAGAGACCCAGTACTTC. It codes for CASSPYGLAGGQETQYF.

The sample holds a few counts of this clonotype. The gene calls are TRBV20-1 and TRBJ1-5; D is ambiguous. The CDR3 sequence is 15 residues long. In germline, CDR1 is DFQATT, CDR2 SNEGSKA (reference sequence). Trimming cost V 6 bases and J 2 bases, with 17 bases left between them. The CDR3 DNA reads TGCAGTGCCACGAGTGGCGCCACGGGCAATCAGCCCCAGCATTTT. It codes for CSATSGATGNQPQHF.

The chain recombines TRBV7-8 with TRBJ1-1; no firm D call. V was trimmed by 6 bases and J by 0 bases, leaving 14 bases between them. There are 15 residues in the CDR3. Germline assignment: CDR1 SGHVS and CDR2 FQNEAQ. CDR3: CASREGSVMNTEAFF. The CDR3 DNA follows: TGTGCCAGCAGAGAGGGAAGCGTCATGAACACTGAAGCTTTCTTT. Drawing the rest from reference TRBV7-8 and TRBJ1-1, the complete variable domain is GAGVSQSPRYKVAKRGQDVALRCDPISGHVSLFWYQQALGQGPEFLTYFQNEAQLDKSGLPSDRFFAERPEGSVSTLKIQRTQQEDSAVYLCASREGSVMNTEAFFGQGTRLTVV.

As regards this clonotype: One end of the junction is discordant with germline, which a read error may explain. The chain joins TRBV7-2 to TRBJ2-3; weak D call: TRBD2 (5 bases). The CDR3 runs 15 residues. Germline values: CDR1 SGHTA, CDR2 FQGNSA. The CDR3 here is CAGSFWETNTDTQYF. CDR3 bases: TGTGCCGGCAGCTTTTGGGAGACTAACACAGATACGCAGTATTTT.

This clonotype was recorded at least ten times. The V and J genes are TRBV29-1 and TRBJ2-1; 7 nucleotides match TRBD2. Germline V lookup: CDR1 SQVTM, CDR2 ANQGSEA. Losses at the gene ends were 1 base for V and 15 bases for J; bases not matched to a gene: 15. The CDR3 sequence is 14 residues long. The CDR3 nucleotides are TGCAGCGTTGAAGTCCCAAGGGGAGGGTCCGCTGGGTTCTTC. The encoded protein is CSVEVPRGGSAGFF.

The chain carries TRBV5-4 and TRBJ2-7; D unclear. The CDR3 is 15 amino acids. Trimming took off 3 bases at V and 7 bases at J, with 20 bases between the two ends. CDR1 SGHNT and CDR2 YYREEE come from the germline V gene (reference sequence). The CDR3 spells CASSSDIGFTPEQYF. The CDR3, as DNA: TGTGCCAGCAGCTCCGACATCGGATTCACCCCAGAGCAGTACTTC.

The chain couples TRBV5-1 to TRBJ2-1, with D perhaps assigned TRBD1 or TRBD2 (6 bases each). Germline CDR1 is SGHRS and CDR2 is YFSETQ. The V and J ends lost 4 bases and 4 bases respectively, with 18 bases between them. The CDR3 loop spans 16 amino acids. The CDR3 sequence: CASSKNRAGRYNEQFF. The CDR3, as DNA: TGCGCCAGCAGCAAGAACAGGGCGGGGAGATACAATGAGCAGTTCTTC.

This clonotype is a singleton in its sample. CDR3 residues: CASSPPDPLKQFF. CDR3 bases: TGTGCCAGCAGCCCCCCTGACCCTCTGAAGCAGTTCTTC. The chain carries TRBV6-6 and TRBJ2-1; unclear D gene. The CDR3 is 13 residues long. Germline-derived CDR1 and CDR2 are MNHNY and SVGAGI (reference sequence). V lost 6 bases to trimming and J lost 11 bases, with 17 bases between them.

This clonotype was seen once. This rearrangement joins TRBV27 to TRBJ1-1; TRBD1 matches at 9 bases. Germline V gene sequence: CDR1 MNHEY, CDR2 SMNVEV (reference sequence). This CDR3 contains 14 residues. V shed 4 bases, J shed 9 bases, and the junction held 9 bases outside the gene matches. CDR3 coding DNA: TGTGCCAGCAGTTCTTACCCGGGACAGGGTAAAGCTTTCTTT. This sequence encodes CASSSYPGQGKAFF.

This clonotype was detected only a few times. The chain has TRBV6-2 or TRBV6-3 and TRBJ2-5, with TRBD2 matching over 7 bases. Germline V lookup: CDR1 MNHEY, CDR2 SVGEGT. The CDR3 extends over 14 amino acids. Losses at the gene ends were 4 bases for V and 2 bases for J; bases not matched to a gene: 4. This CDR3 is CASSFRTRQETQYF. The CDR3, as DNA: TGTGCCAGCAGTTTCAGGACTAGACAAGAGACCCAGTACTTC.

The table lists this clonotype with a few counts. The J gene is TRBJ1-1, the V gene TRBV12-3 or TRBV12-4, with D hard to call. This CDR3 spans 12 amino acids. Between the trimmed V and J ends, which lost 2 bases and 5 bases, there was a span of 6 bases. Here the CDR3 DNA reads TGTGCCAGCAGTTTACCTAGAACTGAAGCTTTCTTT. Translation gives CASSLPRTEAFF.

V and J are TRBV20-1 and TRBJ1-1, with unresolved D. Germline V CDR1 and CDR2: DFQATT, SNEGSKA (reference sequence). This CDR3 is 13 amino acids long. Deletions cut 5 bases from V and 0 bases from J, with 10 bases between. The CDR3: CSAAYSLNTEAFF. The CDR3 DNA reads TGCAGTGCTGCCTACAGCCTGAACACTGAAGCTTTCTTT.

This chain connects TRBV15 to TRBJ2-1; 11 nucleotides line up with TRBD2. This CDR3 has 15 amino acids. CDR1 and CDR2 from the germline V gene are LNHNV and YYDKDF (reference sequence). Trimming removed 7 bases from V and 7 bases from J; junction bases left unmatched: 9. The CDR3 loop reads CATTLAGGPLNEQFF. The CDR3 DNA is TGTGCCACCACCCTAGCGGGGGGCCCCCTGAATGAGCAGTTCTTC.

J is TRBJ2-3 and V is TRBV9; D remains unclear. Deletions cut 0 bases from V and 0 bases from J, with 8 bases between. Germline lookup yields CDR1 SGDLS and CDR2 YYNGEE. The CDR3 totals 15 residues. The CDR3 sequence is CASSVGTSSTDTQYF. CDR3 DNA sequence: TGTGCCAGCAGCGTAGGCACAAGTAGCACAGATACGCAGTATTTT. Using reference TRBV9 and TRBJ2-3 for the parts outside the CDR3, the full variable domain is DSGVTQTPKHLITATGQRVTLRCSPRSGDLSVYWYQQSLDQGLQFLIQYYNGEERAKGNILERFSAQQFPDLHSELNLSSLELGDSALYFCASSVGTSSTDTQYFGPGTRLTVL.

The CDR3: CASSLYAELETQYF. CDR3 nucleotides: TGCGCCAGCAGCTTGTACGCGGAACTAGAGACCCAGTACTTC. This sequence joins TRBV5-1 and TRBJ2-5; D gene unclear. The germline V gene has CDR1 SGHRS and CDR2 YFSETQ. The CDR3 is made up of 14 amino acids. The ends were cut back, 1 base at V and 4 bases at J, with 11 bases in the middle.